The present entry profiles one T cell receptor beta chain with its context. In its sample, this clone was seen once. What antigen it recognizes has not been identified. No much larger clonotype is one base removed from it; base qualities were not supplied. Its CDR3 holds 16 amino acids, cysteine through phenylalanine. Here the CDR3 DNA is all that survives: 48 bases in frame from base 1. The junction shows trimming of 4 bases on V and 3 bases on J, and the gene matches do not reach 12 bases of it. Preparation of the library involved the immunoSEQ multiplex PCR assay. For the multiplex PCR, a mixture combining 60 forward primers for TCR Vbeta segments and 13 reverse primers for TCR Jbeta segments was used. The CDR3 region of rearranged TCR beta genes was amplified from genomic DNA by a multiplex PCR assay. On the Illumina HiSeq System, the amplified TCR beta libraries were sequenced as 87-base-pair reads. The study's processing was this. Across the 600 to 700 repertoires, a later analysis counted tens of millions of unique TCR beta chains, 9 million to 14 million of which were shared by at least two donors. To remove PCR and sequencing errors, raw reads were error-corrected and collapsed into unique sequences using a nearest-neighbor algorithm that merged closely related sequences. Alignment of CDR3 sequences to IMGT reference sequences was used to assign V, D and J gene segments. Each retained sequence needed at least a six-nucleotide match to both a V gene segment and a J gene segment. Rearrangements were classified as productive when the CDR3 lacked stop codons and remained in frame with V and J, and all other rearrangements were classified as non-productive. Following IMGT convention, CDR3 was defined as the stretch from the second conserved V-encoded cysteine to the conserved J-encoded phenylalanine. The earlier analysis of roughly 590 of the donors excluded any sequence lacking an unambiguous match to a single V gene segment. An earlier analysis of a few hundred of the donors classified V segments as functional when productive rearrangements were above 56.7% and as segregating when the standard deviation between donors was above 5%. A statistical classification framework was built to diagnose cytomegalovirus status from the catalog of TCR beta chain sequences. In a later analysis, TCR nucleotide sequences were compared against IMGT/GENE-DB human TR gene sequences so that V and J genes could be assigned. A later analysis assigned CDR3 sequences and most-parsimonious VDJ recombination scenarios with the TCRdist pipeline. A later analysis defined each TCR beta chain by its CDR3 amino acid sequence plus V-gene family, and excluded reads lacking a unique V-gene family. A later analysis removed several hundred highly shared, low-generation-probability nucleotide sequences to deal with suspected cross-contamination and a sequencing artifact. In a later analysis, a clonal expansion index was calculated for each public chain from normalized within-repertoire ranks of inferred template counts. In a later analysis, generation probabilities were computed with a VDJ recombination model fitted to out-of-frame rearrangements, and the resulting probabilities were checked against IGoR. Hypergeometric tests were used in a later analysis to score TCR-TCR, TCR-HLA and TCR-CMV co-occurrence, with a repertoire-size bias correction applied to the TCR pairs. False discovery rates were estimated in a later analysis by permuting HLA or CMV assignments 20 times. In a later analysis, co-occurring TCRs were grouped using DBSCAN, and TCRdist sequence similarity was added for clustering within HLA-allele-positive subsets. Co-occurrence clustering excluded repertoires with fewer than 30,000 or more than 120,000 public chains, plus five with anomalous nucleotide sharing. In TCRdb, the immuneACCESS table is reduced to in-frame sequences with V and J assigned. These tables do not hold every clone; where another copy was compared, an unresolved V gene accounts for under half, and the others remain unexplained. Clone size and V and J calls were adopted from that table, with D and trimming inferred from the DNA. Recorded for this sample are 110,000 to 150,000 clones; about three quarters of them occurred a single time. Less than 2% of the sample is held by the ten biggest clonotypes.

In total, roughly 670 healthy bone marrow donors made up the cohort. All cohort members were sampled while nominally healthy, although unrecorded immune exposures were likely present. The donor was CMV seronegative and belonged to the group of around 350 seronegative cohort members. Every donor gave a peripheral blood sample, and the peripheral blood mononuclear cells from that sample were used for TCR beta sequencing. The Qiagen DNeasy Blood Extraction Kit was used to extract genomic DNA from the blood cell samples. The record originates from a study of cytomegalovirus exposure and HLA in healthy donors (dated by TCRdb to the late 2010s). As for the study more broadly: An earlier analysis of roughly 630 of the donors reported approximately 270 Gb of sequence data and 120 million or so unique TCR beta sequences from about 180 million T cells. A later genetic analysis used genome-wide SNP genotypes for about 60% of the roughly 700 donors, treating that subset as a discovery cohort. Among the approximately 430 genotyped donors, more than 70% belonged to the genetic ancestry cluster associated with self-reported Caucasian donors. To decide whether each TCR beta V gene segment behaved as functional or pseudogenic, an earlier analysis of some 570 of the donors relied on high-throughput TCR beta sequencing. The later analysis used no new phenotypic data to find candidate immune exposures, relying instead on TCR beta sequences and their occurrence across donors. Typing coverage varied by locus: about 620-630 donors for A, B, C, DRB1 and DQB1; roughly 510 for DQA1; more than 600 for DPA1; 400 to 480 for DPB1. To predict cytomegalovirus infection status, the study combined high-throughput TCR immunosequencing, statistical association of individual TCRs with disease status, and machine learning. To study patterns of TCR occurrence, a later analysis re-analyzed previously published TCR beta repertoires from around 700 donors and added high-resolution HLA genotyping. Both class I and class II loci were covered by HLA typing, at four-digit resolution. Approximately 310 gigabases of sequencing data and approximately 85 million unique TCR sequences were included in an early release covering 550 to 800 HLA-typed donors. Roughly 5 DR-DQ haplotypes were handled as single units for association and clustering because linkage in the cohort was strong. Using immunosequencing, the study profiled T cell repertoires from about 620 subjects and related those repertoires to cytomegalovirus serostatus. Donor age, sex, ethnicity and CMV serostatus were compiled alongside the repertoire data. Every discovery cohort repertoire had been produced on one sequencing platform. The study aimed to test whether signatures of past pathogen exposure could be identified by cataloging public T cell receptors. In addition to the first cohort of 666 subjects, a separate validation cohort of approximately 120 different subjects was used. Among 300 to 500 genotyped donors of the cohort, an average of around 250,000 unique TCR beta nucleotide sequences was sequenced per donor, of which approximately 19% were non-productive. Here is what the overall study found, with its caveats: Sequencing depth was assumed to be roughly uniform across donors in the presence/absence analyses, though that assumption may not hold. In a later analysis, the rate of TCR association differed among HLA loci, with DRB1 alleles having the most associated TCRs and HLA-C alleles having the fewest. Assigning TCR associations to individual alleles was difficult when HLA alleles, especially DR and DQ, strongly co-occurred. Across donors, most TCR sequences were observed very rarely, whereas some public TCRs were present in many individuals. Because the 87-base-pair reads could not distinguish some IMGT-functional V segments, including TRBV6-2 and TRBV6-3, those segments were excluded. In this cohort, only TCR beta chains were sequenced, and detectable features were limited by the absence of alpha or paired-chain data. A further reported finding was that TCR beta sequences accurately predicted the HLA-A and HLA-B alleles for most subjects in the first cohort. In a later genetic analysis, a missense DCLRE1C variant was associated with V-gene and J-gene trimming of TCR beta chains, and the association was replicated in an independent cohort. In a later analysis, several top co-occurrence clusters were reported to appear linked to parvovirus B19, influenza, CMV and Epstein-Barr virus. A later analysis found that HLA-associated TCR beta chains were more clonally expanded and had lower generation probabilities than equally common non-associated chains. Immune exposure information for the cohort was limited to CMV serostatus. Correlated functional status among segregating V segments might reflect linkage disequilibrium, but an unknown experimental factor could not be ruled out. Cytomegalovirus status was reported to be diagnosed by the classifier with high specificity and sensitivity in both the original and validation cohorts. Because HLA typing was unavailable for some donors at each locus, only the typed subset was used in association tests. About 17 rarely observed V segments, including chromosome 9 orphons, were excluded from the earlier analysis of approximately 500 of the donors because counts were too low. The authors suggested that the approach could potentially be extended to other disease states and immunological phenotypes. In vitro tests confirmed that a few of the cytomegalovirus-associated TCR beta chains recognize cytomegalovirus antigens. In a later genetic analysis, fewer N-insertions in productive TCRs were reported among donors in an Asian-associated ancestry cluster than the approximately 710-donor mean. A total of about 150 TCR beta chains were listed by the study as associated with cytomegalovirus. Broadly in line with IMGT annotations, most TCR beta V segments showed up in productive rearrangements about 90% or about 30% of the time in an earlier analysis of under 700 of the donors. The sequencing pipeline was judged likely to have produced a cluster of highly shared sequence variants as a technical artifact. At a false discovery rate of 0.05, a later analysis linked around 15,000 TCR beta sequences to specific HLA alleles. According to a later analysis, most CMV-associated TCR beta chains appeared to be HLA-restricted, and the HLA associations seemed to be driven largely by CMV exposure.

The chain is assembled from TRBV5-7 and TRBJ1-1; TRBD1 lines up with 7 middle nucleotides. TRBV5-7 is sorted into the ORF group, with uncertain function. The TCR originated in a young woman in good health and CMV-seronegative. The specimen sequenced was PBMCs. The DNA sequence reads TGTGCCAGCAGCCACAGGGGTCGCATGACGGACACTGAAGCTTTCTTT. Translated, this gives CASSHRGRMTDTEAFF.